This T cell receptor (beta chain) is drawn from a study of pediatric ulcerative colitis. General study findings and limits: A couple of rectal CDR3 clonotypes occurred in all ulcerative colitis patients.

With regard to this clone: The target antigen is unknown.

Rectal tissue came from one to two pinch biopsies taken at colonoscopy. Germline-derived CDR1 and CDR2 are MNHEY and SVGAGI. The CDR3 runs 16 residues. Trimming pared 0 bases from V and 9 bases from J, leaving 19 bases between. Data came from immunoSEQ multiplex PCR; TCRdb stores just in-frame clones and leaves some out. The sample has tens of thousands of clones, about 71% seen once. The origin of this receptor is a boy between 10 and 17 years old with severe ulcerative colitis. The rearrangement joins TRBV6-5 to TRBJ2-3, with D tentatively TRBD2 (6 bases). The sequencing sample was made of gut tissue. The CDR3 DNA reads TGTGCCAGCAGTTACTCAGTCCTAGGGCGCGGGGTGACGCAGTATTTT. It specifies CASSYSVLGRGVTQYF.